This entry concerns a single T cell receptor (beta chain). Antigen specificity is unknown. With a much larger clone just one base away, this may be a read error. TCR beta CDR3 sequences were amplified from RNA transcripts. The HTBI set primed first-round TCR CDR3 RT-PCR. TCRdb re-analysed the multiplex PCR reads in MiXCR, keeping a single row per CDR3 protein. Of some 98,000 distinct CDR3 sequences listed, about 40% are singletons. Germline loops: CDR1 SGHTA, CDR2 FQGNSA. The CDR3 is made up of 17 amino acids. Trimming took off 3 bases at V and 1 base at J, with 17 bases between the two ends. This entry comes from a study of T cells in Graves' hyperthyroidism and ophthalmopathy. Whole-study findings and limits: Ophthalmopathy was separated from stable hyperthyroidism by a 13 V-J model.

Sequenced: peripheral blood or thyroid tissue (not recorded which). This TCR derives from a woman aged 25-40 years with Graves' hyperthyroidism. The chain combines TRBV7-2 with TRBJ2-3; D is perhaps TRBD2 (5 bases). The CDR3 DNA is TGTGCCAGCAGCTTGTCGGCGAGGGCCACAGGCACAGATACGCAGTATTTT. Protein product: CASSLSARATGTDTQYF. Complete variable domain (other parts from reference TRBV7-2 and TRBJ2-3): GAGVSQSPSNKVTEKGKDVELRCDPISGHTALYWYRQSLGQGLEFLIYFQGNSAPDKSGLPSDRFSAERTGGSVSTLTIQRTQQEDSAVYLCASSLSARATGTDTQYFGPGTRLTVL.